This entry features one TCR beta chain sequence. This CDR3 contains 15 residues. V lost 0 bases to trimming and J lost 2 bases, with 9 bases between them. From germline, CDR1 is SGHRS and CDR2 YFSETQ. The data are from a study of blood T cell repertoires in COVID-19. About the research overall: Sites across the United States, Italy and Spain contributed samples from acute and convalescent COVID-19.

The method was immunoSEQ multiplex PCR; TCRdb's version includes in-frame clones alone and lacks a portion of them. The sample records 100,000 or so clones, less than 90% being singletons. This TCR came from a man between 50 and 59 years old with acute or convalescent COVID-19. V and J are TRBV5-1 and TRBJ1-5, with D uncertain. The sequenced material came from peripheral blood. CDR3: CASSLGNGGNQPQHF. CDR3 bases: TGCGCCAGCAGCTTGGGAAACGGGGGCAATCAGCCCCAGCATTTT.